These 2 T cell receptor beta chains came from one sample sequenced in a study of blood T cell repertoires in COVID-19. The data were produced by immunoSEQ multiplex PCR, yet TCRdb's version contains in-frame clones alone and is incomplete. The sample consists of about 320,000 clones, around nine tenths of them appearing once. The sequencing sample was made of peripheral blood. These receptors came from a woman aged 25 to 45 with COVID-19, enrolled during active disease.

The chain carries TRBV24-1 and TRBJ2-5; possibly TRBD2 for D (7 bases). The CDR3 is 13 residues long. Trimming shortened V by 4 bases and J by 4 bases, and 9 bases separated the two germline ends. Germline CDR1 is KGHDR and CDR2 is SFDVKD. CDR3 protein: CATSEGGGETQYF. The CDR3 nucleotides are TGTGCCACCAGTGAGGGAGGGGGAGAGACCCAGTACTTC.

The chain links TRBV18 to TRBJ1-6; perhaps TRBD1 as D (5 bases). V gave up 2 bases and J gave up 8 bases, with 13 bases separating them. CDR1 and CDR2 from the germline V gene are KGHSH and LQKENI. The CDR3 has 15 amino acids. The DNA for the CDR3 is TGTGCCAGCTCACCAACGCAACAGGAGCATTCACCCCTCCACTTT. It translates to CASSPTQQEHSPLHF.